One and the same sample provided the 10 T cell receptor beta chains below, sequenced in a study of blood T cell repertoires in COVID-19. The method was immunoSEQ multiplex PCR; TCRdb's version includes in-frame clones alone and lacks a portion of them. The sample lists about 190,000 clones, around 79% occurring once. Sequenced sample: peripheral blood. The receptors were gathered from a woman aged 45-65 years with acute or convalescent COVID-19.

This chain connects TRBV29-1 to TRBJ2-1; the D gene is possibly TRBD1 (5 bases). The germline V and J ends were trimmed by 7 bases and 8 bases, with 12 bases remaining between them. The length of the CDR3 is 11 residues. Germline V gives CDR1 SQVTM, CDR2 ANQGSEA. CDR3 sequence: CSGGWGDEQFF. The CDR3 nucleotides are TGCAGCGGGGGATGGGGCGATGAGCAGTTCTTC.

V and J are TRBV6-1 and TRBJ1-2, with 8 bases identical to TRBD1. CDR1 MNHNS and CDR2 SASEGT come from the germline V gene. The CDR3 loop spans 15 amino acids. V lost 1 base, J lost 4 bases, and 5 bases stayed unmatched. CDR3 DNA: TGTGCCAGCAGTGAAGAGGACAGGGCGGCCTATGGCTACACCTTC. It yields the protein CASSEEDRAAYGYTF.

CDR3 amino acids: CASSFRDIYEQYF. The CDR3 region has the DNA TGTGCCAGCAGCTTCCGGGACATATACGAGCAGTACTTC. The chain recombines TRBV7-2 with TRBJ2-7; D may be TRBD1 (6 bases). The CDR3 covers 13 residues. V lost 3 bases and J 4 bases, leaving 10 bases between the germline ends. The germline CDR1 and CDR2 sequences are SGHTA and FQGNSA.

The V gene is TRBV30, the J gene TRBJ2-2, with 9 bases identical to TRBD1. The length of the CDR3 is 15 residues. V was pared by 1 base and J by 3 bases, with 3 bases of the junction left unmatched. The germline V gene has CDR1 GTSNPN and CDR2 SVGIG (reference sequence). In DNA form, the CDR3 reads TGTGCCTGGAGTGCATGGACAGGGGACACCGGGGAGCTGTTTTTT. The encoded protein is CAWSAWTGDTGELFF. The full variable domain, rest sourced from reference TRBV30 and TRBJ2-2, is SQTIHQWPATLVQPVGSPLSLECTVEGTSNPNLYWYRQAAGRGLQLLFYSVGIGQISSEVPQNLSASRPQDRQFILSSKKLLLSDSGFYLCAWSAWTGDTGELFFGEGSRLTVL.

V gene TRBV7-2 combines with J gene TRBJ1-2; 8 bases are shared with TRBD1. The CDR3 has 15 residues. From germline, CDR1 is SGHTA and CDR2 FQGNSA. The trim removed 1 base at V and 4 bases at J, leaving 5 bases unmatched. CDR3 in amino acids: CASSLEQGGGYGYTF. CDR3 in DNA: TGTGCCAGCAGCTTAGAACAGGGGGGAGGCTATGGCTACACCTTC. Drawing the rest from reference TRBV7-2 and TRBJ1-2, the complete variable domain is GAGVSQSPSNKVTEKGKDVELRCDPISGHTALYWYRQSLGQGLEFLIYFQGNSAPDKSGLPSDRFSAERTGGSVSTLTIQRTQQEDSAVYLCASSLEQGGGYGYTFGSGTRLTVV.

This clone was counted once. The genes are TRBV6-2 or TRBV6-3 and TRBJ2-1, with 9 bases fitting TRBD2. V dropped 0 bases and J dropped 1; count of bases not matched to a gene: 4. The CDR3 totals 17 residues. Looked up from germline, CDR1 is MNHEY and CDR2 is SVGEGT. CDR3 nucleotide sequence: TGTGCCAGCAGTTACTCGCCCCTAGCGGGATCCTACAATGAGCAGTTCTTC. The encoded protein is CASSYSPLAGSYNEQFF.

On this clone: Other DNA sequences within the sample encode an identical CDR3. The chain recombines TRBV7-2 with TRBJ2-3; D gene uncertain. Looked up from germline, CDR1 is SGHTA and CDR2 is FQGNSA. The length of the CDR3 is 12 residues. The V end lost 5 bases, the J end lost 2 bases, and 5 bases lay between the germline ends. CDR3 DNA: TGTGCCAGCAGCACCTACACAGATACGCAGTATTTT. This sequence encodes CASSTYTDTQYF.

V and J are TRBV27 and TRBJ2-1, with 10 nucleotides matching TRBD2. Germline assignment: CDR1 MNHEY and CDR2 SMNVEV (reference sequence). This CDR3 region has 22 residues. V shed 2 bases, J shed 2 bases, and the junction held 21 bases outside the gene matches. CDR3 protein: CASSLRRSGTSAQRRAYNEQFF. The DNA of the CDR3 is TGTGCCAGCAGTTTACGGCGATCCGGGACTAGCGCCCAGAGACGCGCCTACAATGAGCAGTTCTTC.

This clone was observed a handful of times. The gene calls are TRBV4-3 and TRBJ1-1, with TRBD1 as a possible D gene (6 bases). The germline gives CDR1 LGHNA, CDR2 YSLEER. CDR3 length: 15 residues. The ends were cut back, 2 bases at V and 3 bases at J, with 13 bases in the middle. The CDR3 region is CASSQKIRGYTEAFF. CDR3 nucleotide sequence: TGCGCCAGCAGCCAAAAAATCAGGGGATACACTGAAGCTTTCTTT.

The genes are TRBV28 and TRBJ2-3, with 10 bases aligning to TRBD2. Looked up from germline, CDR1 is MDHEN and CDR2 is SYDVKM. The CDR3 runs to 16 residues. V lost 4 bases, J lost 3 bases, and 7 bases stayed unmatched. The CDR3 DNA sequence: TGTGCCAGCAGTTCTCTAGCGGGAGAAGGGACAGATACGCAGTATTTT. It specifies CASSSLAGEGTDTQYF.